The 16 T cell receptor beta chains presented below share a single source sample, sequenced in a study of T cells in Graves' hyperthyroidism and ophthalmopathy. There were TCR beta CDR3 regions amplified from RNA transcripts. The primer set for the first-round RT-PCR of the TCR CDR3 was HTBI. TCRdb recomputed calls from the multiplex PCR reads with MiXCR, one row per CDR3 protein. The repertoire includes about 640,000 distinct CDR3 sequences, less than 25% of them detected once, and about 35% sits in the top ten. The sample consisted of blood. The receptor set was obtained from a man in his thirties or forties with Graves' ophthalmopathy.

This clonotype was counted only a few times. This sequence joins TRBV20-1 and TRBJ1-3; no definite D call. The V gene's germline CDR1 is DFQATT and CDR2 SNEGSKA (reference sequence). V was clipped by 5 bases and J by 2 bases, with 13 bases between them. The CDR3 spans 14 residues. This CDR3 reads CSAPYHLTGNTIYF. The CDR3 bases are TGCAGTGCTCCCTATCACCTGACTGGAAACACCATATATTTT.

The V and J genes are TRBV30 and TRBJ1-6; no definite D call. Germline V CDR1 and CDR2: GTSNPN, SVGIG (reference sequence). Deletions cut 2 bases from V and 0 bases from J, with 2 bases between. The length of the CDR3 is 13 residues. CDR3 DNA sequence: TGTGCCTGGAGTAGCTCCTATAATTCACCCCTCCACTTT. Its protein is CAWSSSYNSPLHF.

A word on this clonotype: Likely a read error: the CDR3 ends without its conserved phenylalanine or tryptophan. V and J are TRBV7-3 and TRBJ2-1; 8 bases map to TRBD1. J gave up 0 bases and V 8 bases, and 6 bases lay outside the gene matches. CDR3 length equals 15 residues. Germline V CDR1 and CDR2: SGHTA, FQGTGA. The CDR3: CASARQGSSYNEQFL. The CDR3 DNA sequence: TGTGCCAGCGCGCGACAGGGGAGCTCCTACAATGAGCAGTTCCTC.

This clonotype turned up a few times. This rearrangement joins TRBV7-2 to TRBJ1-5; D is unclear. This CDR3 is built from 14 residues. Germline V gives CDR1 SGHTA, CDR2 FQGNSA. V was trimmed by 1 base and J by 5 bases, leaving 9 bases between them. CDR3 nucleotide sequence: TGTGCCAGCAGCTTAGGCCCGGGAGATCAGCCCCAGCATTTT. Its protein product is CASSLGPGDQPQHF.

This clonotype was found a few times. The J gene is TRBJ1-5, the V gene TRBV27; a possible D gene is TRBD1 (5 bases). Trimming left V 2 bases short and J 7 bases short, with 12 bases between. CDR3 length: 14 residues. Germline CDR1 reads MNHEY; CDR2 reads SMNVEV (reference sequence). Here the CDR3 DNA reads TGTGCCAGCAGTTTAGTGCAGGGAAACCAGCCCCAGCATTTT. Protein sequence: CASSLVQGNQPQHF.

This chain connects TRBV9 to TRBJ1-6, with TRBD1 matching 7 bases. Germline loops: CDR1 SGDLS, CDR2 YYNGEE. V lost 4 bases, J lost 4 bases, and 5 bases stayed unmatched. The CDR3 runs to 15 residues. The CDR3 DNA reads TGTGCCAGCAGCCCTGGGGACAGTTATAATTCACCCCTCCACTTT. Amino acid sequence: CASSPGDSYNSPLHF. Full variable domain (outside the CDR3, taken from reference TRBV9 and TRBJ1-6): DSGVTQTPKHLITATGQRVTLRCSPRSGDLSVYWYQQSLDQGLQFLIQYYNGEERAKGNILERFSAQQFPDLHSELNLSSLELGDSALYFCASSPGDSYNSPLHFGNGTRLTVT.

This clonotype was counted a few times. V usage is TRBV13 and J usage is TRBJ2-5, with D maybe TRBD2 (6 bases). The CDR3 is 14 residues long. V was trimmed by 1 base and J by 5 bases, leaving 11 bases between them. Germline V gives CDR1 PRHDT, CDR2 FYEKMQ (reference sequence). CDR3 in DNA: TGTGCCAGCAGCTTAGTGGCGGGGTCCGAGACCCAGTACTTC. This gives the protein CASSLVAGSETQYF.

This clonotype was picked up a small number of times. V gene TRBV7-2 combines with J gene TRBJ2-3; perhaps TRBD2 as D (6 bases). Germline CDR1 SGHTA, CDR2 FQGNSA. CDR3 length equals 14 residues. V was clipped by 4 bases and J by 2 bases, with 10 bases between them. The CDR3 nucleotides are TGTGCCAGCAGCTCGACTAGATCCACAGATACGCAGTATTTT. It specifies CASSSTRSTDTQYF.

This clonotype was seen ten or more times. V is TRBV6-1 and J is TRBJ1-5; possibly TRBD1 for D (5 bases). The CDR3 has 15 residues. With 5 bases removed from V and 4 bases from J, the gap between germline ends came to 15 bases. In germline, CDR1 is MNHNS, CDR2 SASEGT. CDR3 sequence reads: CASSPHGQGNQPQHF. CDR3 sequence (DNA): TGTGCCAGCAGTCCACATGGCCAGGGAAATCAGCCCCAGCATTTT.

V and J are TRBV6-1 and TRBJ2-5, with 9 bases identical to TRBD1. Trimming took 10 bases from V and 5 from J; bases not matched to a gene: 11. The V gene's germline CDR1 is MNHNS and CDR2 SASEGT. The CDR3 is 14 amino acids. CDR3 coding DNA: TGTGCCATTCAACAGGGGGCGTCGGCGGAGACCCAGTACTTC. This encodes CAIQQGASAETQYF.

This clonotype was recorded at least ten times. The chain is built from TRBV28 and TRBJ2-5, with TRBD2 matching 9 bases. The CDR3 is 15 amino acids. The germline gives CDR1 MDHEN, CDR2 SYDVKM. V dropped 8 bases and J dropped 5; count of bases not matched to a gene: 12. For the CDR3, the DNA is TGTGCCAGCTCGCCGGGCGGTGCGGGGGGGGAGACCCAGTACTTC. Protein: CASSPGGAGGETQYF.

The chain employs TRBV24-1 and TRBJ1-1; D not resolved. This CDR3 contains 13 residues. Trimming shortened V by 1 base and J by 5 bases, and 7 bases separated the two germline ends. Germline CDR1 is KGHDR and CDR2 is SFDVKD. CDR3 loop: CATSDFGGTEAFF. The CDR3 DNA reads TGTGCCACCAGTGATTTTGGAGGAACTGAAGCTTTCTTT.

This clonotype was detected ten times or more. CDR3 DNA: TGTGCCAGCTCACCAAATGAGGGGGCTTACGAGCAGTACTTC. It is translated as CASSPNEGAYEQYF. This sequence joins TRBV18 and TRBJ2-7; 7 nucleotides match TRBD1. J was trimmed by 4 bases and V by 2 bases; bases with no gene match: 5. The CDR3 totals 14 residues. The V gene's germline CDR1 is KGHSH and CDR2 LQKENI.

The J gene is TRBJ2-1, the V gene TRBV20-1; 7 positions match TRBD2. V gave up 4 bases and J gave up 12 bases; unmatched junction bases: 9. CDR1 and CDR2 (germline): DFQATT, SNEGSKA (reference sequence). The CDR3 has 12 amino acids. CDR3 sequence (DNA): TGCAGTGCTAATCCTGGACTAGTCGGGCAGTTCTTC. As protein: CSANPGLVGQFF.

This clonotype showed up just a few times. The CDR3 reads CASSSGLAGERLTGELFF. The DNA of the CDR3 is TGTGCCAGCAGTAGCGGACTAGCGGGAGAACGTCTCACCGGGGAGCTGTTTTTT. The V call is TRBV6-2 or TRBV6-3, the J call TRBJ2-2; 13 positions agree with TRBD2. Trimming at V came to 5 bases and at J to 4 bases, leaving 10 bases not matched to a gene. This CDR3 comprises 18 residues. Germline V CDR1 and CDR2: MNHEY, SVGEGT.

The rearrangement links TRBV7-9 to TRBJ2-1; 7 nucleotides match TRBD2. The CDR3 runs to 17 residues. Germline CDR1 is SEHNR and CDR2 is FQNEAQ (reference sequence). The V gene end was trimmed by 3 bases and the J gene end by 5 bases; junction bases not matched to a gene: 13. Written as DNA, the CDR3 is TGTGCCAGCAGCTTCCCCCCGGCGGGAGCGGCCCACAATGAGCAGTTCTTC. Translation gives CASSFPPAGAAHNEQFF.